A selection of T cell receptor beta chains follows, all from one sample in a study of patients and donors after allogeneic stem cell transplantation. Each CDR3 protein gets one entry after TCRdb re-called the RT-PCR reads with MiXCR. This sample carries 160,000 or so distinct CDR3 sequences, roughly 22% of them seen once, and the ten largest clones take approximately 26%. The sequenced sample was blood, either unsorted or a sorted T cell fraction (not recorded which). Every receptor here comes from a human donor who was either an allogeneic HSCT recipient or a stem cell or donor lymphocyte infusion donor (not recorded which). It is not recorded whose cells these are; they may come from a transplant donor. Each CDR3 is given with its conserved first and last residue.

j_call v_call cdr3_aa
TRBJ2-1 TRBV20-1 CSARPGTKINEQFF
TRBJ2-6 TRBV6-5 CASSPLSSGANVLTF
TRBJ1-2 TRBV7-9 CASSPRRAYGYTF
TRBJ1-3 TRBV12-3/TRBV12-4 CASSLALRNSGNTIYF
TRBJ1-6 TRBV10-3 CAISESRGSNSPLHF
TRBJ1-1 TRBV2 CASETGVGNTEAFF
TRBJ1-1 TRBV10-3 CAIGRHGVEGEAFF
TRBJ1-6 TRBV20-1 CSARLAVNSPLHF
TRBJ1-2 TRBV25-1 CASSEFDRGYGYTF
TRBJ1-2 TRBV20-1 CSATTTGPDFGSTF
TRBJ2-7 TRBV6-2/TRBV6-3 CASSYQGTSYEQYF
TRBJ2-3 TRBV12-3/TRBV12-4 CASSFGGAVLGWVREEQYF
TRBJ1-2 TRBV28 CASSFGGLGYTF
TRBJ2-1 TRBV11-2 CASSSKGNEQFF
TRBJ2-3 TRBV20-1 CSAQDYTDTQYF
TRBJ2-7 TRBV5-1 CASSIGLAGWYYEQYF
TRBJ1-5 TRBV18 CASSTAGAQPQHF
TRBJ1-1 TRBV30 CAWSSATAEAFF
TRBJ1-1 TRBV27 CASNPGKNGNTEAFF
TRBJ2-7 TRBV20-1 CSAREVGARVTYEQYF
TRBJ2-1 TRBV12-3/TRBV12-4 CASVKEDNEQFF
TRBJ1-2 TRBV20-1 CSAFPTPTDANYGYTF
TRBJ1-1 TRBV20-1 CSARKGRTGGIEAFF
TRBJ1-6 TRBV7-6 CASSQAGTVSPLHF
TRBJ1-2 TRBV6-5 CASSFGRGRGYTF
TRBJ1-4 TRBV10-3 CAISPDRALEKLFF
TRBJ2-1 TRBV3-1 CASSQALAGDGNEQFF
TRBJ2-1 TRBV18 CASSPWLEGNHEQFF
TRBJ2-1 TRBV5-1 CASSLLSDSYNEQFF
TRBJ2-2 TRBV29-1 CSVVLHNTGELFF
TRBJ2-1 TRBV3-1 CASSQDTGARGAYNEQFF
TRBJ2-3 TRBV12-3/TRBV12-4 CASSSTSGSYTDTQYF
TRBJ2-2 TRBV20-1 CSARHGGTGELFF
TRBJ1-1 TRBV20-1 CSARSFRNTEAFF
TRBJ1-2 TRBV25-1 CASSEGQNYGYTF
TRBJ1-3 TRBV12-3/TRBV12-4 CASSLWAGTGNTIYF
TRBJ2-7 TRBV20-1 CSARGGAKSYEQYF
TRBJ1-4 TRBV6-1 CASRSRSNNEKLFF
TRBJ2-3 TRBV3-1 CASSQRSGGRTDTQYF
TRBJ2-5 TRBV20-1 CSAEILAGGQETQYF
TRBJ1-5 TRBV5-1 CASSLDRDNQPQHF